This T cell receptor (beta chain) was sequenced during a study of CD4 T cells in relation to SARS-CoV-2 and coronaviruses (dated by TCRdb to 2020 to 2023). For the wider study: The ViraFEST assay cultured PBMCs with antigen for 10 days, then sequenced TCR beta CDR3s to find antigen-specific clonal expansions. Memory CD4+ T cell crossreactivity between SARS-CoV-2 and common cold coronavirus spike proteins was assessed at the TCR clonotype level in the study. Using patient-derived lymphoblastoid cell lines, the shared crossreactive spike epitopes were mapped to their HLA restriction. Expansion assays from other donors in the study were sequenced with a different, Illumina-based TCR-beta assay. The negative reference condition was either a culture with an HIV-1 Nef peptide pool or a culture with no peptide. The Adaptive Biotechnologies TCR-sequencing kit was used to sequence samples from three pre-COVID donors and the naive versus memory experiments, while other data came from Illumina-based sequencing. General findings and caveats noted by the study authors: Approximately 61% of donors had memory CD4+ clonotypes that crossrecognized SARS-CoV-2 and at least one common cold coronavirus spike. Pre-pandemic and post-infection samples were not both contributed by any donor, so tracing of the source of pre-existing responses was limited. Significantly weaker SARS-CoV-2-driven expansion was shown by crossreactive clones than by monoreactive clones, consistent with antigenic imprinting. Because the crossreactivity analysis focused on spike protein, crossreactivity against other viral proteins was not assessed. Small numbers of patients and of tested TCRs were a limitation of the study.

V gives up 5 bases and J gives up 6 bases, and the segment between their germline ends measures 15 bases. From the cysteine up to the phenylalanine, the CDR3 has a length of 14 residues. The only DNA kept is the CDR3, 42 bases in frame from the first base. The CDR1 and CDR2 encoded by the germline V gene are SGHTA and FQGTGA. This clone occurred once. Its recognized antigen is unknown. The record has no base qualities; no much larger clone is one base away. CD4+ T cells from unexposed donors were collected before the COVID-19 pandemic (2011-2018). The EasySep CD4+ T cell isolation kit was used to isolate CD4+ T cells once the cultures had run for roughly 10 days. As cell numbers permitted, CD4+ T cells from unexposed donors were tested for reactivity to SARS-CoV-2 S and N and to four common cold coronavirus spike pools. Each well received about 2 million PBMCs, cultured in IMDM supplemented with around 5% human AB serum and 9.5 to 10 IU/ml IL-2. Half of the culture medium was replaced with fresh IL-2-containing medium on days 3 and 7. Each peptide culture condition was generally run in triplicate replicate wells. Leukapheresis product for the unexposed donors was bought commercially. Ficoll-Paque PLUS gradient centrifugation was used to isolate PBMCs from either whole blood or leukapheresis product. PBMCs were either cryopreserved at -140 degrees C or used fresh in the expansion assay. The QIAamp Micro DNA Kit was used to extract genomic DNA from the CD4+ T cells.

To prepare the library, the immunoSEQ multiplex PCR assay was applied. The original pipeline was this. During preprocessing, nonproductive sequences were removed, as were CDR3s that did not start with C, did not end with F or W, or were shorter than 7 amino acids. Antigen-specific clonotypes were called with the MANAFEST web app on the basis of expansion relative to the reference and to other culture wells. A clone counted as positive if significantly expanded in 2 of 3 replicate wells versus the reference culture at FDR below 0.05. Positive clones also required significant expansion versus all other tandem wells and an odds ratio above 5. CDR3 homology was measured as pairwise Levenshtein distance, computed with the stringdist R package after trimming three terminal residues from each end. The table was pulled from immuneACCESS by TCRdb, which kept in-frame rearrangements only. Such tables lose some clones; where checked, under half of the loss comes from unresolved V genes, and the rest has no known cause. V and J calls and clone size are those listed in that table; D and trimming were worked out from the DNA. In all, the sample holds around 15,000 clones, and about 84% of those were seen once. The ten largest clones represent about 41% of the sample.

The sample consisted of CD4+ T cells from PBMCs, cultured in vitro. This TCR was sampled from a human donor in good health. The sequence is built from TRBV7-3 and TRBJ2-3; the D gene is not confidently resolved. The nucleotides read TGTGCCAGCAGCCCCCGGGCCACGGCGGATACGCAGTATTTT. This encodes CASSPRATADTQYF.